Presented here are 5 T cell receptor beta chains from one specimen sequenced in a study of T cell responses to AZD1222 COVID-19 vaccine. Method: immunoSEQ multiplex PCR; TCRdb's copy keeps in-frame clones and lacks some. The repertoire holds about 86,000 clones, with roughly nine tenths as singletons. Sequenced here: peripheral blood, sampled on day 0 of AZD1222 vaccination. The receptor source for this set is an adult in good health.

The DNA for the CDR3 is TGCAGCGCCCTGGGGGGGGGAAAAGAGACCCAGTACTTC. The encoded protein is CSALGGGKETQYF. The J gene is TRBJ2-5, the V gene TRBV29-1; 7 nucleotides line up with TRBD2. CDR1 and CDR2 (germline): SQVTM, ANQGSEA. V shed 7 bases and J 3 bases; nucleotides not matched to a gene: 8. This CDR3 is built from 13 residues.

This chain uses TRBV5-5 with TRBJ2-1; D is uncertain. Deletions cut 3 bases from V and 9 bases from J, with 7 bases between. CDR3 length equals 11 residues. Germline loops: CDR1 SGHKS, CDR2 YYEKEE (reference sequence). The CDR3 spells CASSSTIEQFF. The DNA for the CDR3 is TGTGCCAGCAGCTCCACGATTGAGCAGTTCTTC.

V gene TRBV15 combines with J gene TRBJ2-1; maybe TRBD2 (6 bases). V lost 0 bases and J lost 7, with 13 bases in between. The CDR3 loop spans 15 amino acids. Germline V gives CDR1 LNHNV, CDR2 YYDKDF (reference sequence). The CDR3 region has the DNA TGTGCCACCAGCAGAGAGACTAGTTGGTCGAATGAGCAGTTCTTC. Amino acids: CATSRETSWSNEQFF.

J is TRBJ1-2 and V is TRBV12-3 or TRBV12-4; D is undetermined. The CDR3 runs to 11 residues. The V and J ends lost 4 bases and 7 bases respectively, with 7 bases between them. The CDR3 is CASSSNTGYTF. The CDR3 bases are TGTGCCAGCAGTTCTAATACTGGCTACACCTTC.

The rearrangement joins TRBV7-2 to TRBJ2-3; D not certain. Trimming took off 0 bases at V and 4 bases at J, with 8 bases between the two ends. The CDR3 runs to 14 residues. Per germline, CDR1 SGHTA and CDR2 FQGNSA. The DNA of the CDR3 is TGTGCCAGCAGCTTAGCGAACGTCCCAGATACGCAGTATTTT. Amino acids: CASSLANVPDTQYF. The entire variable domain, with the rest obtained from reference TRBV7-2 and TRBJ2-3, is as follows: GAGVSQSPSNKVTEKGKDVELRCDPISGHTALYWYRQSLGQGLEFLIYFQGNSAPDKSGLPSDRFSAERTGGSVSTLTIQRTQQEDSAVYLCASSLANVPDTQYFGPGTRLTVL.